These 22 T cell receptor beta chains were all obtained from the same sample, sequenced in a study of blood T cell repertoires in COVID-19. Some clones are missing from TCRdb's copy, which holds only in-frame ones; the method was immunoSEQ multiplex PCR. Of 50,000 or so clones in the sample, about four fifths are singletons; the top ten hold 7.3%. Material for sequencing was peripheral blood. The receptor source for this set is a man between 40 and 49 years old with acute or convalescent COVID-19.

The genes are TRBV7-3 and TRBJ2-6; no reliable D call. The CDR3 totals 15 residues. Trimming took 5 bases from V and 4 from J, leaving 12 bases between them. Per the germline V gene, CDR1 is SGHTA and CDR2 is FQGTGA. CDR3 bases: TGTGCCAGCAGCATCGCTGGAGACGGGGCCAACGTCCTGACTTTC. Residues: CASSIAGDGANVLTF. The complete variable domain, with remaining parts taken from reference TRBV7-3 and TRBJ2-6, reads GAGVSQTPSNKVTEKGKYVELRCDPISGHTALYWYRQSLGQGPEFLIYFQGTGAADDSGLPNDRFFAVRPEGSVSTLKIQRTERGDSAVYLCASSIAGDGANVLTFGAGSRLTVL.

The CDR3 spells CASSLGLDPSDTQYF. The CDR3 DNA follows: TGTGCCAGCAGCTTAGGGCTAGACCCCAGTGATACGCAGTATTTT. The genes are TRBV7-9 and TRBJ2-3; D gene unclear. V was shortened by 1 base and J by 6 bases, with 14 bases between the two germline ends. CDR1 is SEHNR, CDR2 FQNEAQ, per germline (reference sequence). This CDR3 is built from 15 residues.

The V call is TRBV3-1 (or the pseudogene TRBV3-2), the J call TRBJ1-2; D is possibly TRBD1 (6 bases). Trimming took off 4 bases at V and 7 bases at J, with 16 bases between the two ends. Germline-derived CDR1 and CDR2 are LGHDT and YNNKEL (reference sequence). This CDR3 spans 14 amino acids. The CDR3 reads CASSRTTQGLGYTF. CDR3 nucleotides: TGTGCCAGCAGCCGTACAACACAGGGTCTTGGCTACACCTTC.

The chain recombines TRBV19 with TRBJ1-2; tentatively, D is TRBD1 (5 bases). The CDR3 runs to 14 residues. Trimming cost V 5 bases and J 4 bases, with 14 bases left between them. Germline assignment: CDR1 LNHDA and CDR2 SQIVND (reference sequence). Here the CDR3 DNA reads TGTGCCAGTAGTTCTCGCGGGACGTTCTATGGCTACACCTTC. Translation gives CASSSRGTFYGYTF. Using reference TRBV19 and TRBJ1-2 for the parts outside the CDR3, the full variable domain is DGGITQSPKYLFRKEGQNVTLSCEQNLNHDAMYWYRQDPGQGLRLIYYSQIVNDFQKGDIAEGYSVSREKKESFPLTVTSAQKNPTAFYLCASSSRGTFYGYTFGSGTRLTVV.

The chain uses TRBV18 and TRBJ1-1; D might be TRBD1 (6 bases). This CDR3 comprises 15 residues. CDR1 and CDR2 (germline): KGHSH, LQKENI. The V and J ends lost 3 bases and 0 bases respectively, with 11 bases between them. The CDR3 DNA reads as TGTGCCAGCTCACCGACGGACAGATTGAACACTGAAGCTTTCTTT. Its protein product is CASSPTDRLNTEAFF.

The chain combines TRBV5-1 with TRBJ1-3, with 11 bases identical to TRBD1. The V gene's germline CDR1 is SGHRS and CDR2 YFSETQ. The CDR3 is 15 amino acids. The V segment lost 3 bases and the J segment 4 bases; nucleotides outside the gene matches: 3. The CDR3 bases are TGCGCCAGCAGCTCCTGGACAGGGGGCGGAAACACCATATATTTT. Residues: CASSSWTGGGNTIYF.

The chain is built from TRBV6-5 and TRBJ1-2; D not certain. The germline V and J ends were trimmed by 2 bases and 6 bases, with 13 bases remaining between them. CDR1 MNHEY and CDR2 SVGAGI come from the germline V gene. There are 14 residues in the CDR3. The CDR3 loop reads CASSYGPALDGYTF. The CDR3 nucleotides are TGTGCCAGCAGTTACGGGCCCGCCCTGGATGGCTACACCTTC.

The chain recombines TRBV10-3 with TRBJ1-1; no reliable D call. The CDR3 is made up of 13 amino acids. Trimming removed 10 bases from V and 6 bases from J, with 18 bases in between. Germline V gives CDR1 ENHRY, CDR2 SYGVKD. In DNA form, the CDR3 reads TGTGCCAGCTCTCAGCGACGGTGGCCTGAAGCTTTCTTT. This translates into CASSQRRWPEAFF.

The DNA of the CDR3 is TGTGCCAGCAAACAGGACCTCACCTACGAGCAGTACTTC. This codes for CASKQDLTYEQYF. The chain couples TRBV2 to TRBJ2-7; the D gene is possibly TRBD1 (5 bases). Between the trimmed V and J ends, which lost 7 bases and 2 bases, there was a span of 12 bases. The CDR3 is 13 residues long. Germline lookup yields CDR1 SNHLY and CDR2 FYNNEI.

The chain recombines TRBV5-1 with TRBJ2-5; D may be TRBD2 (5 bases). V lost 1 base and J 5 bases, leaving 15 bases between the germline ends. The V gene's germline CDR1 is SGHRS and CDR2 YFSETQ. The CDR3 is 15 residues long. CDR3 amino acids: CASSLRNREGETQYF. The CDR3 DNA sequence: TGCGCCAGCAGCTTGAGGAACCGGGAAGGGGAGACCCAGTACTTC.

This chain joins TRBV5-1 and TRBJ2-5; D not certain. This CDR3 region has 11 residues. Trimming cost V 2 bases and J 5 bases, with 4 bases left between them. Germline loops: CDR1 SGHRS, CDR2 YFSETQ. The CDR3 here is CASSFLETQYF. CDR3 in DNA: TGCGCCAGCAGCTTTCTTGAGACCCAGTACTTC.

The rearrangement uses TRBV28 and TRBJ2-5; no definite D call. The CDR3 extends over 13 amino acids. Germline values: CDR1 MDHEN, CDR2 SYDVKM. Trimming cost V 5 bases and J 4 bases, with 11 bases left between them. In DNA, the CDR3 is TGTGCCAGCAGTCCGCTAGTACCAGAGACCCAGTACTTC. This encodes CASSPLVPETQYF.

The chain couples TRBV28 to TRBJ1-5; 10 positions match TRBD1. Looked up from germline, CDR1 is MDHEN and CDR2 is SYDVKM. CDR3 length equals 16 residues. The V segment lost 6 bases and the J segment 4 bases; nucleotides outside the gene matches: 9. In DNA form, the CDR3 reads TGTGCCAGCAGAACTGCGGACAGGGGGAGGAATCAGCCCCAGCATTTT. Translating it yields CASRTADRGRNQPQHF. Based on the CDR3 plus reference TRBV28 and TRBJ1-5, the full variable domain is DVKVTQSSRYLVKRTGEKVFLECVQDMDHENMFWYRQDPGLGLRLIYFSYDVKMKEKGDIPEGYSVSREKKERFSLILESASTNQTSMYLCASRTADRGRNQPQHFGDGTRLSIL.

This chain joins TRBV5-6 and TRBJ1-5, with D possibly matching TRBD1 (5 bases). In germline, CDR1 is SGHDT, CDR2 YYEEEE. This CDR3 spans 14 amino acids. V was cut by 0 bases and J by 4 bases, with 8 bases left in between. Here the CDR3 DNA reads TGTGCCAGCAGCTTGGGGGCAGGGAATCAGCCCCAGCATTTT. Translating it yields CASSLGAGNQPQHF.

This clone showed up just a few times. This sequence joins TRBV7-8 and TRBJ2-6; TRBD2 might be the D (5 bases). The CDR3 totals 15 residues. V was pared by 6 bases and J by 2 bases, with 11 bases between. Germline V gene sequence: CDR1 SGHVS, CDR2 FQNEAQ. CDR3 loop: CASRADGTGANVLTF. CDR3 bases: TGTGCCAGCAGGGCTGACGGGACTGGGGCCAACGTCCTGACTTTC.

The rearrangement uses TRBV29-1 and TRBJ2-2; 10 bases map to TRBD1. Germline CDR1 is SQVTM and CDR2 is ANQGSEA. V gave up 6 bases and J gave up 7 bases; unmatched junction bases: 8. There are 14 residues in the CDR3. The CDR3 is CSVRLGQGYGELFF. CDR3 sequence (DNA): TGCAGCGTCCGCCTGGGACAGGGGTACGGGGAGCTGTTTTTT.

This chain joins TRBV24-1 and TRBJ2-5; D unclear. The CDR3 is made up of 13 amino acids. Germline V CDR1 and CDR2: KGHDR, SFDVKD. Trimming left V 4 bases short and J 5 bases short, with 10 bases between. The chain's CDR3 is CATSDAAGETQYF. CDR3 nucleotides: TGTGCCACCAGTGACGCGGCTGGGGAGACCCAGTACTTC.

The rearrangement links TRBV5-4 to TRBJ2-7, with a possible D match to TRBD2 (6 bases). The V gene's germline CDR1 is SGHNT and CDR2 YYREEE (reference sequence). The V and J ends lost 4 bases and 4 bases respectively, with 21 bases between them. The CDR3 has 16 residues. CDR3 bases: TGTGCCAGCAGCATCCCGACGGGGGTAGAGGGGTACGAGCAGTACTTC. Its translation: CASSIPTGVEGYEQYF.

This clone was found a few times. The rearrangement links TRBV3-1 (or the pseudogene TRBV3-2) to TRBJ1-2; 9 bases map to TRBD1. Looked up from germline, CDR1 is LGHDT and CDR2 is YNNKEL (reference sequence). CDR3 length: 13 amino acids. V shed 3 bases and J 7 bases; nucleotides not matched to a gene: 3. The CDR3 loop is CASSQRGQGGYTF. The CDR3 bases are TGTGCCAGCAGCCAGAGGGGACAGGGTGGCTACACCTTC.

The chain carries TRBV18 and TRBJ1-5, with 7 bases lining up with TRBD1. V was pared by 6 bases and J by 7 bases, with 12 bases of the junction left unmatched. CDR3 length: 15 residues. CDR1 and CDR2 (germline): KGHSH, LQKENI. CDR3 DNA: TGTGCCAGCTCGCGACAGGGAGCCTTAGGCCAGCCCCAGCATTTT. Protein: CASSRQGALGQPQHF.

The chain employs TRBV9 and TRBJ2-3; a weak D match, TRBD2 (6 bases). The V end was cut by 0 bases, the J end by 4 bases, with 12 bases between. The germline V gene has CDR1 SGDLS and CDR2 YYNGEE. The CDR3 runs 15 residues. The CDR3, as DNA: TGTGCCAGCAGCGTAGACCGGGGGTGGGCAGATACGCAGTATTTT. It translates to CASSVDRGWADTQYF. Looking up the rest from reference TRBV9 and TRBJ2-3 gives the full variable domain: DSGVTQTPKHLITATGQRVTLRCSPRSGDLSVYWYQQSLDQGLQFLIQYYNGEERAKGNILERFSAQQFPDLHSELNLSSLELGDSALYFCASSVDRGWADTQYFGPGTRLTVL.

This sequence joins TRBV3-1 (or the pseudogene TRBV3-2) and TRBJ1-3; D not resolved. The CDR3 is 15 amino acids. Germline V gene lookup returns CDR1 LGHDT and CDR2 YNNKEL (reference sequence). With 4 bases removed from V and 1 base from J, the gap between germline ends came to 11 bases. The CDR3 coding sequence is TGTGCCAGCAGCCGGCGAGGAGGGTCTGGAAACACCATATATTTT. Translated, it gives CASSRRGGSGNTIYF.